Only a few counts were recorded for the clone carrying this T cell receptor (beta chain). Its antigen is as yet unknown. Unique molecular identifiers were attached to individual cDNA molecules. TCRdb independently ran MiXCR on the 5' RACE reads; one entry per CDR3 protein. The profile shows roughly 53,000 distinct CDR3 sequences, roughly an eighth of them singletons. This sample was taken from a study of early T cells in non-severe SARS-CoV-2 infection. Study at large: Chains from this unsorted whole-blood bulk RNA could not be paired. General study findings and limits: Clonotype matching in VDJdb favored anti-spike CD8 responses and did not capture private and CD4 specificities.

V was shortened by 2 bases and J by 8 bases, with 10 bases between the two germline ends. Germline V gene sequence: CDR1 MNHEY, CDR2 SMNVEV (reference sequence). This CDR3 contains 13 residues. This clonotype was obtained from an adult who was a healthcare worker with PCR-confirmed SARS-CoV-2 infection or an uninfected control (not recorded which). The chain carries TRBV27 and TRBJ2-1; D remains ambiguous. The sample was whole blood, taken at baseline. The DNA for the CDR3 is TGTGCCAGCAGTTTACAAGGTGGCGATGAGCAGTTCTTC. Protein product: CASSLQGGDEQFF.